Below, 32 T cell receptor beta chains from the same sample are listed, as sequenced in a study of blood T cell repertoires in COVID-19. Generated by immunoSEQ multiplex PCR, the TCRdb table keeps only in-frame clones and is missing some. Among hundreds of thousands of clones listed, more than 70% were seen once. The sequenced sample consisted of PBMCs or T cells enriched from blood (not recorded which). These receptors were obtained from a woman aged 18-29 years who had been exposed to COVID-19.

The chain combines TRBV12-3 or TRBV12-4 with TRBJ2-2; D unclear. Trimming removed 11 bases at V and 1 base at J, with 11 bases between. The CDR3 spans 13 residues. As DNA, the CDR3 is TGTGCCGGAACGACGGGGAACACCGGGGAGCTGTTTTTT. Protein product: CAGTTGNTGELFF.

The chain employs TRBV9 and TRBJ1-2, with D uncertain. The ends were cut back, 3 bases at V and 4 bases at J, with 7 bases in the middle. CDR3 length: 12 residues. The germline V gene encodes CDR1 SGDLS and CDR2 YYNGEE. CDR3 amino acids: CASSGAGYGYTF. The CDR3 DNA reads TGTGCCAGCAGCGGGGCGGGCTATGGCTACACCTTC.

V gene TRBV23-1 combines with J gene TRBJ1-1; 9 bases fit TRBD1. TRBV23-1 is filed as an ORF, its function uncertain. This CDR3 has 18 residues. With 2 bases clipped from V and 0 bases from J, the junction kept 10 bases outside the gene matches. DNA of the CDR3: TGCGCCAGCAGTCAAAAAAGGACAGGGGAGTGGATGAACACTGAAGCTTTCTTT. Translated, it gives CASSQKRTGEWMNTEAFF.

About this clone: Other nucleotide sequences in the sample specify the same CDR3. The gene calls are TRBV18 and TRBJ1-1; TRBD1 matches at 7 bases. V was pared by 3 bases and J by 0 bases, with 1 base of the junction left unmatched. The germline CDR1 and CDR2 sequences are KGHSH and LQKENI. The CDR3 has 14 amino acids. The CDR3 bases are TGTGCCAGCTCACCGGACAGGTTGAACACTGAAGCTTTCTTT. The encoded protein is CASSPDRLNTEAFF.

V gene TRBV7-2 combines with J gene TRBJ2-3; D remains ambiguous. The V and J ends lost 2 bases and 11 bases respectively, with 8 bases between them. Germline-derived CDR1 and CDR2 are SGHTA and FQGNSA. The length of the CDR3 is 11 residues. The CDR3 reads CASSLSFKQYF. The CDR3 DNA reads TGTGCCAGCAGCTTAAGCTTTAAGCAGTATTTT.

In its sample, this clone was seen a few times. The chain uses TRBV4-2 and TRBJ1-4, with D maybe TRBD1 (5 bases). Germline V CDR1 and CDR2: LGHNA, YNFKEQ. Trimming stripped 4 bases from V and 8 bases from J, with 14 bases between. The CDR3 spans 14 residues. The CDR3 region has the DNA TGTGCCAGCAGCCGTGGTGGGGGGATCGAAAAACTGTTTTTT. Translation gives CASSRGGGIEKLFF.

The CDR3 here is CASSLEGSGYNEQFF. The CDR3 nucleotides are TGTGCCAGCAGCTTGGAGGGGTCGGGCTACAATGAGCAGTTCTTC. The chain links TRBV7-6 to TRBJ2-1; D possibly corresponds to TRBD2 (6 bases). The CDR3 totals 15 residues. Germline values: CDR1 SGHVS, CDR2 FNYEAQ. V shed 3 bases and J shed 3 bases, with 12 bases lying between them.

This sequence joins TRBV7-6 and TRBJ2-2; TRBD2 matches at 16 bases. The germline V gene encodes CDR1 SGHVS and CDR2 FNYEAQ. V lost 5 bases to trimming and J lost 0 bases; unmatched junction nucleotides: 3. This CDR3 has 18 residues. The CDR3 region is CASSTGLAGGPNTGELFF. The CDR3 DNA reads as TGTGCCAGCAGCACGGGACTAGCGGGAGGGCCGAACACCGGGGAGCTGTTTTTT.

The chain recombines TRBV2 with TRBJ2-2, with D unresolved. Germline lookup yields CDR1 SNHLY and CDR2 FYNNEI. CDR3 size: 13 residues. Between the trimmed V and J ends, which lost 2 bases and 7 bases, there was a span of 8 bases. The CDR3 region is CASSESSVGELFF. The CDR3 nucleotides are TGTGCCAGCAGTGAAAGTAGTGTCGGGGAGCTGTTTTTT.

J is TRBJ1-1 and V is TRBV27; D unresolved. The CDR3 loop spans 14 amino acids. Per the germline V gene, CDR1 is MNHEY and CDR2 is SMNVEV (reference sequence). V was cut by 4 bases and J by 0 bases, with 9 bases left in between. As DNA, the CDR3 is TGTGCCAGCAGTTATACACAATTGAACACTGAAGCTTTCTTT. Its translation: CASSYTQLNTEAFF.

This clone was seen only once. The chain is built from TRBV10-2 and TRBJ2-5; 10 bases are a match to TRBD2. The V and J ends lost 0 bases and 0 bases, in that order; junction bases with no gene match: 10. CDR1 and CDR2 (germline): WSHSY, SAAADI. This CDR3 is built from 19 residues. In nucleotides, the CDR3 is TGCGCCAGCAGTGAGTCCCCAGCGGGAGGGGGGCGGTACCAAGAGACCCAGTACTTC. Translated, it gives CASSESPAGGGRYQETQYF.

This rearrangement joins TRBV3-1 (or the pseudogene TRBV3-2) to TRBJ1-5, with 7 bases that match TRBD1. The J segment lost 0 bases and the V segment lost 1 base, leaving 15 bases of the junction unmatched. CDR1 and CDR2 (germline): LGHDT, YNNKEL (reference sequence). The CDR3 sequence is 20 residues long. CDR3 in DNA: TGTGCCAGCAGCCAAGCGGACTCGACAGGGCCCCTGGATAGCAATCAGCCCCAGCATTTT. It codes for CASSQADSTGPLDSNQPQHF.

The rearrangement joins TRBV7-2 to TRBJ2-2, with unresolved D. The CDR3 runs 12 residues. With 5 bases removed from V and 1 base from J, the gap between germline ends came to 2 bases. CDR1 is SGHTA, CDR2 FQGNSA, per germline. CDR3 sequence (DNA): TGTGCCAGCAGCCGGAACACCGGGGAGCTGTTTTTT. Amino acids: CASSRNTGELFF.

As regards this clone: One junction end disagrees with the germline gene, perhaps due to a read error. V and J are TRBV28 and TRBJ2-7, with D possibly being TRBD2 (5 bases). The CDR3 is 16 amino acids. The germline gives CDR1 MDHEN, CDR2 SYDVKM. The CDR3 nucleotides are TGTGCCAGCAGTCCCTCCCCCCTTGCGCTAGCCCCCGCTTCAAACTTC. This gives the protein CASSPSPLALAPASNF.

The chain combines TRBV29-1 with TRBJ2-4; TRBD2 agrees at 11 bases. V shed 1 base and J 0 bases; nucleotides not matched to a gene: 2. This CDR3 is 16 amino acids long. Germline V lookup: CDR1 SQVTM, CDR2 ANQGSEA. CDR3 DNA sequence: TGCAGCGTTGAAGCTAGCGGGGGGCTAGCCAAAAACATTCAGTACTTC. Translation: CSVEASGGLAKNIQYF. Filled out from reference TRBV29-1 and TRBJ2-4, the complete variable domain reads SAVISQKPSRDICQRGTSLTIQCQVDSQVTMMFWYRQQPGQSLTLIATANQGSEATYESGFVIDKFPISRPNLTFSTLTVSNMSPEDSSIYLCSVEASGGLAKNIQYFGAGTRLSVL.

CDR3 coding DNA: TGTGCCAGCAGTTTAGGGACAGGCTACACAGATACGCAGTATTTT. Translating it yields CASSLGTGYTDTQYF. The V and J genes are TRBV28 and TRBJ2-3, with 8 bases lining up with TRBD1. V gave up 2 bases and J gave up 2 bases; unmatched junction bases: 3. The germline gives CDR1 MDHEN, CDR2 SYDVKM. The CDR3 length is 15 residues.

This chain uses TRBV19 with TRBJ1-2; tentatively, D is TRBD1 (6 bases). Germline V lookup: CDR1 LNHDA, CDR2 SQIVND (reference sequence). The CDR3 spans 16 residues. The V end lost 1 base, the J end lost 6 bases, and 18 bases lay between the germline ends. In nucleotides, the CDR3 is TGTGCCAGTAGTATAGCGAGCGGGGGCAGTGTGGATGGCTACACCTTC. Its protein product is CASSIASGGSVDGYTF.

V is TRBV15 and J is TRBJ1-6; 11 bases align to TRBD1. Germline V gives CDR1 LNHNV, CDR2 YYDKDF (reference sequence). The CDR3 spans 17 residues. Losses at the gene ends were 4 bases for V and 2 bases for J; bases not matched to a gene: 4. This chain's CDR3 is CATSKGQGATYNSPLHF. CDR3 DNA: TGTGCCACCAGCAAAGGACAGGGGGCTACCTATAATTCACCCCTCCACTTT.

J is TRBJ2-7 and V is TRBV5-1, with 10 positions matching TRBD1. This CDR3 has 14 amino acids. After removal of 3 bases from V and 6 bases from J, the junction contained 6 bases not matched to a gene. The V gene's germline CDR1 is SGHRS and CDR2 YFSETQ. The CDR3 DNA reads as TGCGCCAGCAGCTGGGACAGGGGCACGGGCGAGCAGTACTTC. Translation: CASSWDRGTGEQYF. The variable domain in full, with the rest retrieved from reference TRBV5-1 and TRBJ2-7, is KAGVTQTPRYLIKTRGQQVTLSCSPISGHRSVSWYQQTPGQGLQFLFEYFSETQRNKGNFPGRFSGRQFSNSRSEMNVSTLELGDSALYLCASSWDRGTGEQYFGPGTRLTVT.

The J gene is TRBJ2-7, the V gene TRBV11-2; 9 nucleotides line up with TRBD2. Germline V CDR1 and CDR2: SGHAT, FQNNGV. The trim removed 5 bases at V and 6 bases at J, leaving 11 bases unmatched. This CDR3 contains 15 residues. CDR3: CASSLLGSGSFEQYF. In DNA form, the CDR3 reads TGTGCCAGCAGCCTACTCGGTAGCGGGAGTTTCGAGCAGTACTTC.

The chain joins TRBV11-3 to TRBJ2-1; D unclear. The germline CDR1 and CDR2 sequences are SGHNT and YENEEA. The CDR3 is 15 residues long. Trimming removed 5 bases at V and 0 bases at J, with 11 bases between. In DNA form, the CDR3 reads TGTGCCAGCAGCCTCCACCCGGGCTCCTACAATGAGCAGTTCTTC. Translated: CASSLHPGSYNEQFF. The whole variable domain, filled in from reference TRBV11-3 and TRBJ2-1, reads EAGVVQSPRYKIIEKKQPVAFWCNPISGHNTLYWYLQNLGQGPELLIRYENEEAVDDSQLPKDRFSAERLKGVDSTLKIQPAELGDSAVYLCASSLHPGSYNEQFFGPGTRLTVL.

The rearrangement uses TRBV5-1 and TRBJ2-3; 8 bases align to TRBD2. This CDR3 region has 17 residues. CDR1 and CDR2 from the germline V gene are SGHRS and YFSETQ. V dropped 0 bases and J dropped 0; count of bases not matched to a gene: 6. The CDR3 reads CASSLGLAGPSTDTQYF. CDR3 bases: TGCGCCAGCAGCTTGGGCCTAGCGGGCCCTAGCACAGATACGCAGTATTTT.

The rearrangement uses TRBV28 and TRBJ2-5, with 7 bases aligning to TRBD1. The CDR3 totals 14 residues. Germline V gene lookup returns CDR1 MDHEN and CDR2 SYDVKM. The V gene end was trimmed by 6 bases and the J gene end by 2 bases; junction bases not matched to a gene: 6. CDR3 loop: CASRAGTEQETQYF. The DNA of the CDR3 is TGTGCCAGCAGGGCCGGGACAGAACAAGAGACCCAGTACTTC.

The genes are TRBV6-5 and TRBJ1-6; no clear D gene. Per germline, CDR1 MNHEY and CDR2 SVGAGI. The CDR3 is 14 residues long. V lost 6 bases and J 0 bases, leaving 6 bases between the germline ends. The DNA for the CDR3 is TGTGCCAGCAGGCCCAGCTCCTATAATTCACCCCTCCACTTT. Translating gives CASRPSSYNSPLHF.

CDR3 in amino acids: CASSTQPTSAETQYF. As DNA, the CDR3 is TGTGCCAGCAGTACACAGCCCACTAGCGCAGAGACCCAGTACTTC. The V and J genes are TRBV2 and TRBJ2-5; 7 positions match TRBD2. Germline assignment: CDR1 SNHLY and CDR2 FYNNEI. With V trimmed by 5 bases and J by 4 bases, 10 bases remained unmatched. The CDR3 covers 15 residues.

The chain has TRBV18 and TRBJ2-3, with TRBD2 identical over 9 bases. V dropped 6 bases and J dropped 0; count of bases not matched to a gene: 7. Germline-derived CDR1 and CDR2 are KGHSH and LQKENI. There are 16 residues in the CDR3. CDR3 sequence reads: CASSLRLADSTDTQYF. CDR3 sequence (DNA): TGTGCCAGCTCGCTTAGACTAGCGGATAGCACAGATACGCAGTATTTT.

The CDR3 reads CASSYGGNRGLYEQYF. CDR3 DNA sequence: TGTGCCAGCAGTTACGGGGGCAACAGGGGGCTTTACGAGCAGTACTTC. This chain joins TRBV6-5 and TRBJ2-7; TRBD1 matches at 9 bases. Germline CDR1 MNHEY, CDR2 SVGAGI. With 2 bases clipped from V and 4 bases from J, the junction kept 9 bases outside the gene matches. This CDR3 has 16 residues.

The chain employs TRBV3-1 (or the pseudogene TRBV3-2) and TRBJ1-1; tentative D call: TRBD1 (6 bases). CDR3 length: 14 residues. Germline V lookup: CDR1 LGHDT, CDR2 YNNKEL (reference sequence). V lost 6 bases to trimming and J lost 1 base, with 12 bases between them. The CDR3 sequence is CASRQTGQNTEAFF. The CDR3 DNA is TGTGCCAGCAGGCAAACGGGACAGAACACTGAAGCTTTCTTT.

The chain joins TRBV5-4 to TRBJ1-4; no firm D call. The CDR3 runs to 15 residues. Germline V gene sequence: CDR1 SGHNT, CDR2 YYREEE (reference sequence). Trimming took 0 bases from V and 4 from J, leaving 10 bases between them. The CDR3 region has the DNA TGTGCCAGCAGCTTGGGGGCAGTCCTTAATGAAAAACTGTTTTTT. This translates into CASSLGAVLNEKLFF.

The chain uses TRBV4-1 and TRBJ2-1; TRBD2 agrees at 9 bases. V lost 3 bases, J lost 5 bases, and 8 bases stayed unmatched. There are 16 residues in the CDR3. From germline, CDR1 is MGHRA and CDR2 YSYEKL. The CDR3, as DNA: TGCGCCAGCAGCCACCTACTAGCGGGTGTGCACAATGAGCAGTTCTTC. It codes for CASSHLLAGVHNEQFF.

The sample holds one count of this clone. CDR3 coding DNA: TGCGCCAGCAGCCAAATTCCTCAGTACGAGCAGTACTTC. Translated: CASSQIPQYEQYF. The rearrangement links TRBV4-1 to TRBJ2-7; D not resolved. CDR1 is MGHRA, CDR2 YSYEKL, per germline. The CDR3 runs to 13 residues. Trimming took off 2 bases at V and 4 bases at J, with 9 bases between the two ends.

The chain recombines TRBV4-2 with TRBJ1-3; 9 bases agree with TRBD1. Germline trimming cut 1 base from V and 4 bases from J; bases unmatched to any gene: 2. CDR1 is LGHNA, CDR2 YNFKEQ, per germline. The CDR3 runs to 15 residues. Here the CDR3 reads CASSQAGTGGNTIYF. The CDR3 bases are TGTGCCAGCAGCCAAGCCGGGACAGGGGGAAACACCATATATTTT.